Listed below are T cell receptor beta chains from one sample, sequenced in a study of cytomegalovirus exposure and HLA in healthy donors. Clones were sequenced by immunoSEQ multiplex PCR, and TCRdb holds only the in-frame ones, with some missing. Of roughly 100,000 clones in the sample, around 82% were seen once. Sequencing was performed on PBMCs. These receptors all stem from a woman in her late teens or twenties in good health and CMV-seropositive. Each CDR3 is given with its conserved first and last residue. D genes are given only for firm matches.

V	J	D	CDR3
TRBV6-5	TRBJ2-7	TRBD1	CASSRRRDRGDEQYF
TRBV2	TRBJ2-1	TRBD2	CASQTSGEHNEQFF
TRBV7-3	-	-	CASSPTVGGSPEQYF
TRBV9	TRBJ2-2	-	CASSVALQNTNTGELFF
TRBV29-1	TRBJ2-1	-	CSVERTEFEQFF
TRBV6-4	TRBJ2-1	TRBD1	CASSDSGQGRQFF
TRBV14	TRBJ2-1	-	CASSQAIGYEQFF
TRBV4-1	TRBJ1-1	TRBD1	CASSQRDRGPNTEAFF
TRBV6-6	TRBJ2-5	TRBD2	CASSPRESGGETQYF
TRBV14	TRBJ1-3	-	CASSHSGSGNTIYF
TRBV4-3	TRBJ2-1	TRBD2	CASSQEWDSGSFLNEQFF
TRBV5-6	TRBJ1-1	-	CASSLQGGAFF
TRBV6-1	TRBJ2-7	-	CASSESRLVAEQYF
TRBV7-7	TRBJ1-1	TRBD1	CASSWTGNTEAFF
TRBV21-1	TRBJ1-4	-	CASSLQMRTGGLLYEKLFF
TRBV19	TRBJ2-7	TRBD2	CASSTRTSGNPYEQYF
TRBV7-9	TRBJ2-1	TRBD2	CASLLGLAVLDEQFF